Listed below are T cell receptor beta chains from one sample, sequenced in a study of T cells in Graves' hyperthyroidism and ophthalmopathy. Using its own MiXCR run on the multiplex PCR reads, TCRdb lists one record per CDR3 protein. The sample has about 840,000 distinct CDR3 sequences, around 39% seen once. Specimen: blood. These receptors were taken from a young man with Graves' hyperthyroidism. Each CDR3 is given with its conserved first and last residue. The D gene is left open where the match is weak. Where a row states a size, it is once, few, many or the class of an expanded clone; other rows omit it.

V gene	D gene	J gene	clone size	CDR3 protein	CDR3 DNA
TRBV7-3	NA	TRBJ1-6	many	CASSLNPPASPLHF	TGTGCCAGCAGCTTAAATCCCCCGGCTTCACCCCTCCACTTT
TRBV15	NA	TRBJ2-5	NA	CAASSYHRRNQETQYF	TGTGCCGCCAGCAGTTACCACCGGCGGAACCAAGAGACCCAGTACTTC
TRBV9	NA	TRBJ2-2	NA	CASSVGGQPTGELFF	TGTGCCAGCAGCGTAGGGGGGCAGCCCACCGGGGAGCTGTTTTTT
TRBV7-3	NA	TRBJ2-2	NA	CASRLEGPEGNTGELFF	TGTGCCAGCCGCCTGGAAGGACCGGAGGGTAACACCGGGGAGCTGTTTTTT
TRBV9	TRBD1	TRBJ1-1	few	CASTVQGAGEAFF	TGTGCCAGCACGGTACAGGGGGCCGGTGAAGCTTTCTTT
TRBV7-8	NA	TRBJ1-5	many	CASSLARAGGNQPQHF	TGTGCCAGCAGCTTAGCGCGGGCTGGAGGCAATCAGCCCCAGCATTTT
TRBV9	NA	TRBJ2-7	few	CASSVGGTSAYEQYF	TGTGCCAGCAGCGTAGGGGGAACCTCAGCCTACGAGCAGTACTTC
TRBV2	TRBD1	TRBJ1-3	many	CASRDRVNSGNTIYF	TGTGCCAGCAGAGACAGGGTGAATTCTGGAAACACCATATATTTT
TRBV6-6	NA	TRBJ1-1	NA	CASRRFEMNTEAFF	TGTGCCAGCCGCCGTTTCGAAATGAACACTGAAGCTTTCTTT
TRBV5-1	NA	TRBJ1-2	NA	CASSKDYGYTF	TGCGCCAGCAGCAAGGACTATGGCTACACCTTC
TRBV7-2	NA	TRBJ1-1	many	CASSLRGRMNTEAFF	TGTGCCAGCAGCTTAAGGGGACGGATGAACACTGAAGCTTTCTTT
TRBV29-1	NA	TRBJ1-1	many	CSVDYGVSAEAFF	TGCAGCGTTGACTACGGGGTTAGCGCTGAAGCTTTCTTT
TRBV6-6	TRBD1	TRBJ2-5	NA	CASSDKGQDQETQYF	TGTGCCAGCAGTGACAAGGGACAGGATCAAGAGACCCAGTACTTC
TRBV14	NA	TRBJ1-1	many	CASSQDAGAEAFF	TGTGCCAGCAGCCAAGATGCAGGGGCTGAAGCTTTCTTT
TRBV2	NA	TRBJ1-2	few	CASRVLRDGNYGYTF	TGTGCCAGCAGAGTGCTCCGGGACGGGAACTATGGCTACACCTTC
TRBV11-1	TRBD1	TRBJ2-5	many	CASSRTGQTQYF	TGTGCCAGCAGCCGGACAGGCCAGACCCAGTACTTC
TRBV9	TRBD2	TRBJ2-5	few	CASRPTSGVETQYF	TGTGCCAGCAGACCGACTAGCGGGGTAGAGACCCAGTACTTC
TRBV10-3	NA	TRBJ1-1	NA	CASLEDFNTEAFF	TGTGCCAGCCTTGAGGACTTCAACACTGAAGCTTTCTTT
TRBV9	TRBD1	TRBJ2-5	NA	CASSHPTGPGETQYF	TGCGCCAGCAGCCACCCGACAGGGCCGGGGGAGACCCAGTACTTC
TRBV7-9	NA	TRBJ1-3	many	CASSSTGFFGNTIYF	TGTGCCAGCAGCTCCACAGGGTTCTTTGGAAACACCATATATTTT
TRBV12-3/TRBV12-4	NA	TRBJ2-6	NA	CASSQPRAGGANVLTF	TGTGCCAGCAGTCAACCACGGGCAGGTGGGGCCAACGTCCTGACTTTC
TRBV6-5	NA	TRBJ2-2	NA	CASSYASSTGELFF	TGTGCCAGCAGTTATGCCTCGAGCACCGGGGAGCTGTTTTTT
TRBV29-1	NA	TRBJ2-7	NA	CSLAQGATYEQYF	TGCAGCTTGGCCCAGGGCGCAACCTACGAGCAGTACTTC
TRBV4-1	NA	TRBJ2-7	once	CASSQDRIAFSYEQYF	TGCGCCAGCAGCCAAGATAGGATAGCGTTCTCCTACGAGCAGTACTTC
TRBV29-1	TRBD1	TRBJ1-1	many	CSVLGQVNTEAFF	TGCAGCGTTCTCGGACAGGTGAACACTGAAGCTTTCTTT
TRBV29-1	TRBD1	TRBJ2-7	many	CSVALTGAILPEQYF	TGCAGCGTTGCGCTCACAGGGGCCATCCTCCCCGAGCAGTACTTC
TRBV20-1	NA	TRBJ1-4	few	CSARGYRASNEKLFF	TGCAGTGCTAGAGGCTACAGGGCAAGTAACGAAAAACTGTTTTTT
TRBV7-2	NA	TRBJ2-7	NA	CASSPTLSLYEQYF	TGTGCCAGCAGCCCGACCCTTTCCCTATACGAGCAGTACTTC
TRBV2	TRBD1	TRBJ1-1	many	CASHRTGGNTEAFF	TGTGCCAGCCATAGGACAGGGGGTAACACTGAAGCTTTCTTT
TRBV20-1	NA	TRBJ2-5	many	CSAVTPLAAQETQYF	TGCAGTGCCGTAACGCCACTAGCTGCACAAGAGACCCAGTACTTC
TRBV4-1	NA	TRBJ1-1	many	CASSRQDTEAFF	TGTGCCAGTTCTCGACAGGACACTGAAGCTTTCTTT
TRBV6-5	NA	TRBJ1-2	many	CASHIPGESYTF	TGTGCCAGCCACATCCCAGGGGAGAGCTACACCTTC
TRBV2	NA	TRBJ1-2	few	CASSSTANFYGYTF	TGTGCCAGCAGTTCGACCGCAAACTTCTATGGCTACACCTTC
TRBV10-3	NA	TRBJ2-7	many	CAISESFPTVYEQYF	TGTGCCATCAGTGAGTCCTTCCCCACAGTCTACGAGCAGTACTTC
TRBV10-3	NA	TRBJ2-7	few	CATEQGSGEQYF	TGTGCCACCGAGCAAGGATCGGGCGAGCAGTACTTC
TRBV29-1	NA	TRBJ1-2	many	CSVDLPGTVGYTF	TGCAGCGTTGACCTACCAGGGACGGTGGGCTACACCTTC
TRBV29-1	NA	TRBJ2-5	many	CSVDLSEMAQETQYF	TGCAGCGTTGATCTATCGGAGATGGCCCAAGAGACCCAGTACTTC
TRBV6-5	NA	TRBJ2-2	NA	CASSDGGETGELFF	TGTGCCAGCAGTGACGGGGGAGAAACCGGGGAGCTGTTTTTT
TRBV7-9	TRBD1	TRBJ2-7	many	CASRQSRDRGYEQYF	TGTGCCAGCAGGCAATCCCGGGACAGGGGATACGAGCAGTACTTC
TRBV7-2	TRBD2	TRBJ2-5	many	CASSSSGGETQYF	TGTGCCAGCAGCTCCAGCGGGGGGGAGACCCAGTACTTC
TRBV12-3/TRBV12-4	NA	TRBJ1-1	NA	CASSVGGPDTEAFF	TGTGCCAGCAGTGTAGGGGGACCGGACACTGAAGCTTTCTTT
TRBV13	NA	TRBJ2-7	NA	CASSTTQKYSYEQYF	TGTGCCAGCAGCACAACTCAGAAGTACTCCTACGAGCAGTACTTC
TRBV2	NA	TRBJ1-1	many	CASSDDREGTEAFF	TGTGCCAGCAGTGATGACCGGGAGGGCACTGAAGCTTTCTTT
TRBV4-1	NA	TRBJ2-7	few	CASSLATESSCEQYF	TGCGCCAGCAGCTTGGCAACGGAGAGTTCCTGCGAGCAGTACTTC
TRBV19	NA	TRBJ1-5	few	CASSIPSVGQPQHF	TGTGCCAGTAGTATCCCGAGTGTGGGTCAGCCCCAGCATTTT
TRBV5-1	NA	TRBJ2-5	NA	CASSISLERAQYF	TGCGCCAGCAGCATATCTTTGGAAAGGGCCCAGTACTTC
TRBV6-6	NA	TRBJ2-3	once	CASSYLGRTDTQYF	TGTGCCAGCAGTTATTTGGGCCGCACAGATACGCAGTATTTT
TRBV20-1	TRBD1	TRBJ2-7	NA	CSANRRGTYEQYF	TGCAGTGCTAACCGCAGGGGGACCTACGAGCAGTACTTC
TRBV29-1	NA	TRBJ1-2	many	CSVATRANYGYTF	TGCAGCGTTGCCACCAGGGCCAACTATGGCTACACCTTC
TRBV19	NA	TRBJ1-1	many	CASSSANTEAFF	TGTGCCAGTAGTTCGGCGAACACTGAAGCTTTCTTT
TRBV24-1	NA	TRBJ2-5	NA	CATSEGGTALLETQYF	TGTGCCACCAGTGAAGGGGGGACAGCTCTCCTGGAGACCCAGTACTTC
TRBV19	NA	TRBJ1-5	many	CASSPSDSGNQPQHF	TGTGCCAGTAGTCCGTCGGACAGCGGCAATCAGCCCCAGCATTTT
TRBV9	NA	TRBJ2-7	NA	CASSPSTGEQYF	TGTGCCAGCTCACCTTCGACAGGCGAGCAGTACTTC
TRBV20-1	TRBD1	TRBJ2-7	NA	CSWGQGLTYEQYF	TGCAGCTGGGGACAGGGTCTGACCTACGAGCAGTACTTC
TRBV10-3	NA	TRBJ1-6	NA	CAINPDPSNSPLHF	TGTGCCATCAACCCGGACCCAAGTAATTCACCCCTCCACTTT